The clone carrying this TCR beta chain came up once. The data were obtained in a study of blood T cell repertoires in COVID-19. The wider study: Material from acute and convalescent COVID-19 was sourced from the United States, Italy and Spain.

Trimming shortened V by 4 bases and J by 0 bases, and 7 bases separated the two germline ends. The CDR3 is made up of 14 amino acids. The germline CDR1 and CDR2 sequences are SNHLY and FYNNEI. Source study methods: The authors estimated nucleated cell counts from reference gene primer amplification. Profiled with immunoSEQ multiplex PCR; TCRdb holds only in-frame clones, not every one. Clone size and V and J calls were adopted from that table, with D and trimming inferred from the DNA. The sample contains about 99,000 clones, 70% to 90% of which appear only once. This TCR came from a man aged 45-65 years in a cohort sampled during active COVID-19. The sample comprised peripheral blood. The chain has TRBV2 and TRBJ2-1, with D uncertain. CDR3 coding DNA: TGTGCCAGCAGTGCGGCAGGCTCCTACAATGAGCAGTTCTTC. Translating gives CASSAAGSYNEQFF.